This note documents a single T cell receptor (beta chain) sequence. The data were taken from a study of CD8 T cells in Susac syndrome. V lost 6 bases and J 1 base, leaving 9 bases between the germline ends. The CDR3 totals 13 residues. CDR1 and CDR2 (germline): SGHTA, FQGTGA. After extraction with the RNeasy kit, roughly 0.45 to 1 ug of the RNA was reverse transcribed using random hexamers. Each CDR3 protein gets one entry after TCRdb re-called the immunoSEQ multiplex PCR reads with MiXCR. The sample includes 160,000 or so distinct CDR3 sequences, 85% to 95% of them seen just once. Patients with Susac syndrome met diagnostic criteria that were recently defined for definite or probable disease.

The clonotype comes from a human donor with Susac syndrome. The V call is TRBV7-3, the J call TRBJ2-5; D ambiguous. The sample comprised CD4+ T cells from PBMCs. CDR3 sequence (DNA): TGTGCCAGCAGTAGACTGGCCCAAGAGACCCAGTACTTC. Translated: CASSRLAQETQYF.